In its sample, the clone carrying this TCR beta chain ranks as medium-sized. V was cut by 2 bases and J by 6 bases, with 11 bases left in between. Germline assignment: CDR1 MNHNS and CDR2 SASEGT. The CDR3 spans 14 residues. The data originate from a study of OX40 agonist ivuxolimab in advanced cancers. Profiled with immunoSEQ multiplex PCR; TCRdb holds only in-frame clones, not every one. The sample has some 50,000 clones, roughly 79% seen once; the top ten hold approximately 6.1%. Sample: CD4+ or CD8+ T cells sorted from blood, taken in a trial of the OX40 agonist ivuxolimab. The rearrangement uses TRBV6-1 and TRBJ1-5; maybe TRBD1 (5 bases). The TCR sequence derives from an adult with an advanced solid tumor such as melanoma, head and neck, liver or kidney cancer. The CDR3, as DNA: TGTGCCAGCAGTGAATTGGGTACAGGTCAGCCCCAGCATTTT. Encoded protein: CASSELGTGQPQHF.